The rows below give T cell receptor beta chains drawn from one sample of a study of T-cell reconstitution after alpha-beta-depleted transplantation in children. TCRdb reprocessed the PCR reads via MiXCR and lists one record per CDR3 protein. The sample lists roughly 120,000 distinct CDR3 sequences; under 13% were seen once. The sequenced sample was PBMCs from the stem cell graft donor, obtained from the stem cell graft. These receptors were collected from a human donor who donated a stem cell graft to a child with acute lymphoblastic leukemia. The CDR3 runs from the conserved cysteine through the conserved F or W. The D gene is left open where the match is weak. Clone size appears in some rows only: once, few, many, or a class for an expanded clone.

V: TRBV14
size: many
D: TRBD1
J: TRBJ1-3
DNA: TGTGCCAGCAGCCTGCGGACAGGGGGCGGTGGAAACACCATATATTTT
CDR3: CASSLRTGGGGNTIYF

V: TRBV20-1
size: many
D: .
J: TRBJ1-1
DNA: TGCAGTGGTTCTACGGGACATTCGACTGAAGCTTTCTTT
CDR3: CSGSTGHSTEAFF

V: TRBV6-2/TRBV6-3
size: many
D: TRBD2
J: TRBJ2-7
DNA: TGTGCCAGCAGTTACACTAGCGGGAGTTACGAGCAGTACTTC
CDR3: CASSYTSGSYEQYF

V: TRBV15
size: many
D: TRBD2
J: TRBJ2-7
DNA: TGTGCCACCAGCGATCCCGGACTAGCGGGAGGCACGACCTACGAGCAGTACTTC
CDR3: CATSDPGLAGGTTYEQYF

V: TRBV6-5
size: many
D: TRBD2
J: TRBJ2-1
DNA: TGTGCCAGCAGTTACTCGCACGGGACTAGTCCTTACAATGAGCAGTTCTTC
CDR3: CASSYSHGTSPYNEQFF

V: TRBV5-1
size: many
D: .
J: TRBJ1-2
DNA: TGCGCCAGCAGCTTGGATGGAGGGGCCCTTAACTATGGCTACACCTTC
CDR3: CASSLDGGALNYGYTF

V: TRBV10-2
size: .
D: TRBD2
J: TRBJ2-1
DNA: TGCGCCAGCAGTGTAACGCGGGAGGGTCGGGTGTACAATGAGCAGTTCTTC
CDR3: CASSVTREGRVYNEQFF

V: TRBV20-1
size: many
D: TRBD2
J: TRBJ2-7
DNA: TGCAGTGCTAAAACAGCGGGGGGGCGATACGAGCAGTACTTC
CDR3: CSAKTAGGRYEQYF

V: TRBV7-2
size: many
D: TRBD1
J: TRBJ2-5
DNA: TGTGCCAGCAGCACCCGGGGCCAGGGGGTTAGAGAGACCCAGTACTTC
CDR3: CASSTRGQGVRETQYF

V: TRBV7-9
size: many
D: .
J: TRBJ1-1
DNA: TGTGCCAGCAGCTTAACCTGGGGAACTCGGGGGGAGATAACTGAAGCTTTCTTT
CDR3: CASSLTWGTRGEITEAFF

V: TRBV3-1
size: many
D: .
J: TRBJ1-4
DNA: TGTGCCAGCAGCCAAGCAGCAACTAATGAAAAACTGTTTTTT
CDR3: CASSQAATNEKLFF

V: TRBV20-1
size: many
D: TRBD1
J: TRBJ1-4
DNA: TGCAGTGCTAGAGTTAGGCAGGGGGTAGAGGAAAAACTGTTTTTT
CDR3: CSARVRQGVEEKLFF

V: TRBV15
size: many
D: TRBD1
J: TRBJ1-5
DNA: TGTGCCACCAGCAGCGGACAGGGGGCGCGGTCTAGACCCCAGCATTTT
CDR3: CATSSGQGARSRPQHF

V: TRBV25-1
size: many
D: TRBD1
J: TRBJ2-3
DNA: TGTGCCAGCGGAAGACAGGGACGCACAGATACGCAGTATTTT
CDR3: CASGRQGRTDTQYF

V: TRBV24-1
size: .
D: .
J: TRBJ2-1
DNA: TGTGCCACCTGGCGGGACTTCCACAATGAGCAGTTCTTC
CDR3: CATWRDFHNEQFF

V: TRBV5-1
size: many
D: .
J: TRBJ2-3
DNA: TGCGCCAGCAGCTTGGACAGTAGCACAGATACGCAGTATTTT
CDR3: CASSLDSSTDTQYF

V: TRBV6-2/TRBV6-3
size: many
D: TRBD2
J: TRBJ2-3
DNA: TGTGCCAGCAGTTACTCCACTAGCGGGGCCTACACAGATACGCAGTATTTT
CDR3: CASSYSTSGAYTDTQYF

V: TRBV3-1
size: .
D: .
J: TRBJ1-5
DNA: TGTGCCAGCAGCCAAGGGGGGTACAATCAGCCCCAGCATTTT
CDR3: CASSQGGYNQPQHF

V: TRBV6-2/TRBV6-3
size: many
D: .
J: TRBJ1-3
DNA: TGTGCCAGCAGCCCACCACCCGGACTGATCTCTGGAAACACCATATATTTT
CDR3: CASSPPPGLISGNTIYF

V: TRBV6-2/TRBV6-3
size: many
D: .
J: TRBJ2-1
DNA: TGTGCCAGCAGTCCCCGACAGTTAAAGGATGAGCAGTTCTTC
CDR3: CASSPRQLKDEQFF

V: TRBV12-3/TRBV12-4
size: many
D: .
J: TRBJ1-5
DNA: TGTGCCAGCAAAAGGACGGCCCATCAGCCCCAGCATTTT
CDR3: CASKRTAHQPQHF

V: TRBV6-2/TRBV6-3
size: many
D: .
J: TRBJ2-5
DNA: TGTGCCAGCAGTTACGCCCTCTCAAGACAGGCCCAGTACTTC
CDR3: CASSYALSRQAQYF

V: TRBV7-6
size: many
D: TRBD2
J: TRBJ2-7
DNA: TGTGCCAGCAGCTGGGAGGGTGCGACCTACGAGCAGTACTTC
CDR3: CASSWEGATYEQYF

V: TRBV7-2
size: many
D: .
J: TRBJ1-2
DNA: TGTGCCAGCAGAACCAAGACTGCTAGCTATGGCTACACCTTC
CDR3: CASRTKTASYGYTF

V: TRBV20-1
size: many
D: .
J: TRBJ2-1
DNA: TGCAGTGCTAGCCTCCTCGATACGGGGGCTCCAAAGCAGTTCTTC
CDR3: CSASLLDTGAPKQFF

V: TRBV12-3/TRBV12-4
size: many
D: TRBD2
J: TRBJ2-7
DNA: TGTGCCAGCAGTGTAACAACTAGCGGCTACGAGCAGTACTTC
CDR3: CASSVTTSGYEQYF

V: TRBV12-3/TRBV12-4
size: many
D: TRBD1
J: TRBJ2-6
DNA: TGTGCCAGCAGTTCCGGGACAGGGCGCTTCCTCATCTCTGGGGCCAACGTCCTGACTTTC
CDR3: CASSSGTGRFLISGANVLTF

V: TRBV7-9
size: many
D: TRBD2
J: TRBJ2-3
DNA: TGTGCCAGCAGCTTGGAGATAGCGGGGACAGATACGCAGTATTTT
CDR3: CASSLEIAGTDTQYF

V: TRBV28
size: many
D: TRBD1
J: TRBJ1-2
DNA: TGTGCCAGCAGTCCCGCATGGGACAGCATCTATGGCTACACCTTC
CDR3: CASSPAWDSIYGYTF

V: TRBV19
size: many
D: .
J: TRBJ2-1
DNA: TGTGCCAGTAGTGTCGGACAATACTCCTACAATGAGCAGTTCTTC
CDR3: CASSVGQYSYNEQFF

V: TRBV27
size: many
D: .
J: TRBJ1-5
DNA: TGTGCCAGCAGTTTGGGGGTGGGATTTAGCAATCAGCCCCAGCATTTT
CDR3: CASSLGVGFSNQPQHF

V: TRBV20-1
size: many
D: .
J: TRBJ1-2
DNA: TGCAGTGCTAGAGACCCGAGGGGGGACGGCTACACCTTC
CDR3: CSARDPRGDGYTF

V: TRBV12-3/TRBV12-4
size: many
D: .
J: TRBJ1-5
DNA: TGTGCCAGCATCCAGGACGGTATAAGTCAGCCCCAGCATTTT
CDR3: CASIQDGISQPQHF

V: TRBV10-3
size: many
D: .
J: TRBJ2-7
DNA: TGTGCCATCAGCCGGGACTCGTACGAGCAGTACTTC
CDR3: CAISRDSYEQYF

V: TRBV2
size: many
D: TRBD2
J: TRBJ2-7
DNA: TGTGCCAGCAGTGTCATCGGGGTAGCGGGAGAGCACGAGCAGTACTTC
CDR3: CASSVIGVAGEHEQYF

V: TRBV20-1
size: many
D: .
J: TRBJ2-1
DNA: TGCAGTGCTACCCGATCCGCGAATGAGCAGTTCTTC
CDR3: CSATRSANEQFF

V: TRBV28
size: many
D: TRBD1
J: TRBJ2-7
DNA: TGTGCCAGCAGTTTCCGGGACAGGGGGCTCTACGAGCAGTACTTC
CDR3: CASSFRDRGLYEQYF

V: TRBV5-1
size: many
D: .
J: TRBJ2-1
DNA: TGCGCCAGCCTCCTGGACAACGAGCAGTTCTTC
CDR3: CASLLDNEQFF

V: TRBV5-1
size: many
D: TRBD1
J: TRBJ2-7
DNA: TGCGCCAGCAGCCCCCGGGACAGTTACTCCTACGAGCAGTACTTC
CDR3: CASSPRDSYSYEQYF

V: TRBV7-6
size: many
D: TRBD1
J: TRBJ1-5
DNA: TGTGCCAGCAGCTTAGTGGGGACAGCCGACGGCAATCAGCCCCAGCATTTT
CDR3: CASSLVGTADGNQPQHF

V: TRBV6-1
size: many
D: TRBD1
J: TRBJ1-2
DNA: TGTGCCAGCAGTCGGGACAGGCCTAACTATGGCTACACCTTC
CDR3: CASSRDRPNYGYTF

V: TRBV18
size: many
D: .
J: TRBJ2-1
DNA: TGTGCCAGCTCCACCGGCAGGGACAATGAGCAGTTCTTC
CDR3: CASSTGRDNEQFF

V: TRBV5-1
size: many
D: .
J: TRBJ2-1
DNA: TGCGCCAGCAGCTTCCGGGTGGGCAGCTCCTACAATGAGCAGTTCTTC
CDR3: CASSFRVGSSYNEQFF

V: TRBV7-8
size: once
D: TRBD2
J: TRBJ2-1
DNA: TGTGCCAGCAGCCCACGACTAGCGGGAGTTAAAAATGAGCAGTTCTTC
CDR3: CASSPRLAGVKNEQFF